The 21 T cell receptor beta chains below were found in one sample sequenced in a study of T cell repertoires in cytomegalovirus infection. TCRdb re-called the reads with MiXCR, one entry per CDR3 protein. The sample shows about 460,000 distinct CDR3 sequences, approximately 11% of them seen only once. Material: PBMCs. All receptors derive from a human donor in good health (CMV status not recorded). Some clones in this sample may be carry-over from other donors' samples.

This chain links TRBV30 with TRBJ2-3; D gene uncertain. This CDR3 is built from 13 residues. Germline V gene sequence: CDR1 GTSNPN, CDR2 SVGIG (reference sequence). V was pared by 2 bases and J by 5 bases, with 11 bases between. CDR3 in DNA: TGTGCCTGGAGTCTCGGAAATCTAGATACGCAGTATTTT. Translation: CAWSLGNLDTQYF.

This clonotype has at least ten counts. This rearrangement joins TRBV6-1 to TRBJ1-5; D is uncertain. The germline V gene encodes CDR1 MNHNS and CDR2 SASEGT. CDR3 length equals 14 residues. V was cut by 1 base and J by 6 bases, with 10 bases left in between. CDR3 sequence (DNA): TGTGCCAGCAGTGAAGGCTGGGGAGCTCAGCCCCAGCATTTT. It is translated as CASSEGWGAQPQHF.

This clonotype has ten or more counts. The CDR3 sequence is CASSYSWGRGSSPLHF. In DNA, the CDR3 is TGTGCCAGCAGTTACTCATGGGGTAGGGGCAGCTCACCCCTCCACTTT. The chain joins TRBV6-6 to TRBJ1-6; D is perhaps TRBD1 (5 bases). The germline gives CDR1 MNHNY, CDR2 SVGAGI (reference sequence). This CDR3 comprises 16 residues. V shed 0 bases and J shed 10 bases, with 16 bases lying between them.

This clonotype appeared many times. This CDR3 is CASGNGQETQYF. Written as DNA, the CDR3 is TGTGCCAGCGGTAACGGTCAAGAGACCCAGTACTTC. This chain joins TRBV27 and TRBJ2-5, with D hard to call. From germline, CDR1 is MNHEY and CDR2 SMNVEV (reference sequence). The CDR3 has 12 amino acids. The V end lost 8 bases, the J end lost 2 bases, and 9 bases lay between the germline ends.

This clonotype showed up many times. The chain links TRBV7-9 to TRBJ1-3, with 7 bases matching TRBD1. Germline V lookup: CDR1 SEHNR, CDR2 FQNEAQ (reference sequence). The J segment lost 0 bases and the V segment lost 2 bases, leaving 19 bases of the junction unmatched. The CDR3 sequence is 21 residues long. CDR3 residues: CASSLIYPGQPRTYSGNTIYF. CDR3 nucleotides: TGTGCCAGCAGCTTAATCTATCCGGGACAGCCTAGAACTTACTCTGGAAACACCATATATTTT.

This clonotype was seen ten or more times. The rearrangement joins TRBV11-2 to TRBJ2-5; D tentatively fits TRBD1 or TRBD2 (6 bases each). This CDR3 region has 14 residues. Germline V lookup: CDR1 SGHAT, CDR2 FQNNGV. Between the trimmed V and J ends, which lost 7 bases and 6 bases, there was a span of 18 bases. CDR3 protein: CASTDRPGAQTQYF. The DNA of the CDR3 is TGTGCCAGCACCGACCGCCCGGGGGCGCAGACCCAGTACTTC. The variable domain in full, with the rest retrieved from reference TRBV11-2 and TRBJ2-5, is EAGVAQSPRYKIIEKRQSVAFWCNPISGHATLYWYQQILGQGPKLLIQFQNNGVVDDSQLPKDRFSAERLKGVDSTLKIQPAKLEDSAVYLCASTDRPGAQTQYFGPGTRLLVL.

This clonotype appeared many times. CDR3 coding DNA: TGCGCCAGCAGCTTGGTGCGCGGCGCGAACACCGGGGAGCTGTTTTTT. It yields the protein CASSLVRGANTGELFF. The chain employs TRBV5-1 and TRBJ2-2; no firm D call. The CDR3 is 16 amino acids. Trimming took off 0 bases at V and 0 bases at J, with 9 bases between the two ends. CDR1 SGHRS and CDR2 YFSETQ come from the germline V gene. The whole variable domain, remainder taken from reference TRBV5-1 and TRBJ2-2, is KAGVTQTPRYLIKTRGQQVTLSCSPISGHRSVSWYQQTPGQGLQFLFEYFSETQRNKGNFPGRFSGRQFSNSRSEMNVSTLELGDSALYLCASSLVRGANTGELFFGEGSRLTVL.

This clonotype was counted at least ten times. The rearrangement joins TRBV11-1 to TRBJ2-5; possible D gene TRBD1, 6 bases. The V gene's germline CDR1 is SGHAT and CDR2 FQDESV (reference sequence). CDR3 length equals 13 residues. Trimming stripped 4 bases from V and 5 bases from J, with 11 bases between. This chain's CDR3 is CASSSGARETQYF. The CDR3 coding sequence is TGTGCCAGCAGCTCAGGGGCTAGGGAGACCCAGTACTTC.

This clonotype came up many times. This chain connects TRBV7-9 to TRBJ2-1, with D hard to call. The CDR3 has 11 amino acids. Trimming left V 5 bases short and J 5 bases short, with 4 bases between. Germline V CDR1 and CDR2: SEHNR, FQNEAQ (reference sequence). The CDR3 here is CASSRNNEQFF. As DNA, the CDR3 is TGTGCCAGCAGCCGAAACAATGAGCAGTTCTTC.

This clonotype was counted ten times or more. V gene TRBV19 combines with J gene TRBJ1-1; no definite D call. Trimming took off 6 bases at V and 2 bases at J, with 10 bases between the two ends. The CDR3 runs 13 residues. Germline loops: CDR1 LNHDA, CDR2 SQIVND (reference sequence). DNA for the CDR3: TGTGCCAGTAGGAACGGCCTAAACACTGAAGCTTTCTTT. It yields the protein CASRNGLNTEAFF.

V usage is TRBV4-1 and J usage is TRBJ1-1; D is undetermined. The CDR3 loop spans 15 amino acids. V gave up 3 bases and J gave up 3 bases, with 14 bases separating them. Germline V gives CDR1 MGHRA, CDR2 YSYEKL. CDR3 nucleotides: TGCGCCAGCAGCCATCCCGAGACATCCTACACTGAAGCTTTCTTT. As protein: CASSHPETSYTEAFF.

The rearrangement uses TRBV9 and TRBJ1-4; 8 bases line up with TRBD1. J gave up 8 bases and V 4 bases, and 7 bases lay outside the gene matches. From germline, CDR1 is SGDLS and CDR2 YYNGEE. The CDR3 length is 14 residues. DNA for the CDR3: TGTGCCAGCAGCCCCAGGGGGCTGGAGGAAAAACTGTTTTTT. Residues: CASSPRGLEEKLFF. The entire variable domain, with the rest obtained from reference TRBV9 and TRBJ1-4, is as follows: DSGVTQTPKHLITATGQRVTLRCSPRSGDLSVYWYQQSLDQGLQFLIQYYNGEERAKGNILERFSAQQFPDLHSELNLSSLELGDSALYFCASSPRGLEEKLFFGSGTQLSVL.

The V gene is TRBV29-1, the J gene TRBJ2-3, with TRBD1 matching 7 bases. V was clipped by 4 bases and J by 2 bases; unmatched bases: 6. The V gene's germline CDR1 is SQVTM and CDR2 ANQGSEA. CDR3 length: 14 residues. The CDR3 coding sequence is TGCAGCGTTGGACAGGGCGGTGTCACAGATACGCAGTATTTT. As protein: CSVGQGGVTDTQYF.

This clonotype was counted ten times or more. This rearrangement joins TRBV20-1 to TRBJ2-1; 7 bases map to TRBD2. This CDR3 spans 15 amino acids. Germline CDR1 is DFQATT and CDR2 is SNEGSKA (reference sequence). With 3 bases clipped from V and 8 bases from J, the junction kept 13 bases outside the gene matches. CDR3 protein: CSASLREDPSDEQFF. CDR3 DNA: TGCAGTGCTAGCTTACGGGAGGACCCTTCGGATGAGCAGTTCTTC.

This clonotype occurred many times. The chain links TRBV10-2 to TRBJ2-2; no firm D call. Trimming removed 7 bases at V and 1 base at J, with 13 bases between. The CDR3 runs to 15 residues. Looked up from germline, CDR1 is WSHSY and CDR2 is SAAADI. CDR3 nucleotides: TGCGCCAGCATAGACCCCGCCGGGAACACCGGGGAGCTGTTTTTT. Amino acids: CASIDPAGNTGELFF.

This clonotype was found many times. The J gene is TRBJ2-3, the V gene TRBV10-3, with D perhaps TRBD2 (7 bases). V shed 9 bases and J shed 3 bases, with 13 bases lying between them. The CDR3 loop spans 13 amino acids. Germline CDR1 and CDR2: ENHRY and SYGVKD. CDR3 sequence reads: CAMGGGETDTQYF. CDR3 coding DNA: TGTGCCATGGGAGGGGGTGAGACAGATACGCAGTATTTT.

The V call is TRBV28, the J call TRBJ2-1, with 7 bases aligning to TRBD1. Germline V gene lookup returns CDR1 MDHEN and CDR2 SYDVKM. This CDR3 is built from 14 residues. V lost 7 bases, J lost 8 bases, and 11 bases stayed unmatched. The CDR3 here is CASTTNRGNDEQFF. The CDR3 region has the DNA TGTGCCAGCACTACTAACAGGGGAAACGATGAGCAGTTCTTC.

This clonotype has a count of ten or more. The J gene is TRBJ2-7, the V gene TRBV6-1, with D perhaps matching TRBD1 or TRBD2 (6 bases each). The CDR3 runs to 14 residues. Looked up from germline, CDR1 is MNHNS and CDR2 is SASEGT. Trimming removed 8 bases from V and 2 bases from J, with 16 bases in between. The chain's CDR3 is CASGETGGTYEQYF. The DNA for the CDR3 is TGTGCCAGCGGCGAGACAGGAGGGACCTACGAGCAGTACTTC.

The J gene is TRBJ2-2, the V gene TRBV29-1, with 8 bases aligning to TRBD2. The CDR3 loop spans 15 amino acids. The V segment lost 2 bases and the J segment 7 bases; nucleotides outside the gene matches: 9. Germline CDR1 and CDR2: SQVTM and ANQGSEA. DNA of the CDR3: TGCAGCGTTGAAAAGGCGGACGGGGGGGTCGGGGAGCTGTTTTTT. Residues: CSVEKADGGVGELFF.

This chain uses TRBV12-5 with TRBJ2-7; 10 bases line up with TRBD1. CDR3 length: 17 residues. The germline V gene encodes CDR1 LGHNT and CDR2 FRNRAP. With V trimmed by 0 bases and J by 3 bases, 8 bases remained unmatched. The CDR3 nucleotides read TGTGCTAGTGGTTTGGTCAGAGGGACAGGGGACGACTACGAGCAGTACTTC. The encoded protein is CASGLVRGTGDDYEQYF.

This clonotype occurred a few times. The V gene is TRBV28, the J gene TRBJ1-5; the D gene is possibly TRBD1 (5 bases). CDR1 and CDR2 from the germline V gene are MDHEN and SYDVKM. With 5 bases removed from V and 2 bases from J, the gap between germline ends came to 28 bases. CDR3 size: 20 residues. CDR3 residues: CASSARPLLYGLGGNQPQHF. The CDR3 bases are TGTGCCAGCAGTGCCCGACCCCTTTTATATGGGCTGGGGGGCAATCAGCCCCAGCATTTT.